Below are 32 T cell receptor beta chains sequenced from a single sample in a study of long-term antiretroviral therapy in people with HIV. They ran version v3.0 of the immunoSEQ assay at survey level. Assay: immunoSEQ multiplex PCR; the TCRdb copy retains only in-frame clones and omits some. The table lists around 30,000 clones, around 82% of them singletons, with just under 8.5% in the top ten. The material sequenced was unsorted PBMCs, taken 3 years after starting antiretroviral therapy. Receptors originate from a man between 40 and 49 years old with HIV.

The chain carries TRBV6-5 and TRBJ2-5, with D possibly matching TRBD1 (6 bases). V was pared by 4 bases and J by 5 bases, with 17 bases between. Germline CDR1 is MNHEY and CDR2 is SVGAGI. The CDR3 loop spans 15 amino acids. The chain's CDR3 is CASSFNRDEGETQYF. For the CDR3, the DNA is TGTGCCAGCAGTTTTAACAGGGATGAAGGGGAGACCCAGTACTTC.

The V and J genes are TRBV5-1 and TRBJ2-1, with 7 bases identical to TRBD2. The germline gives CDR1 SGHRS, CDR2 YFSETQ. V lost 3 bases, J lost 4 bases, and 7 bases stayed unmatched. The CDR3 sequence is 15 residues long. CDR3 bases: TGCGCCAGCAGCTCTGCGGGAGAACCTTACAATGAGCAGTTCTTC. Protein sequence: CASSSAGEPYNEQFF.

The rearrangement links TRBV19 to TRBJ2-5; TRBD2 matches at 12 bases. Germline V gene lookup returns CDR1 LNHDA and CDR2 SQIVND (reference sequence). V lost 1 base and J lost 0; bases outside the gene matches: 9. The CDR3 is 19 residues long. The CDR3 loop is CASSIVVTSGSIHQETQYF. The CDR3 DNA reads as TGTGCCAGTAGTATAGTTGTGACTAGCGGGAGTATACACCAAGAGACCCAGTACTTC.

A note on this clone: The junction differs from germline at one of its ends, possibly a read error. The rearrangement joins TRBV19 to TRBJ1-2; tentatively, D is TRBD1 (5 bases). The CDR3 spans 13 residues. Germline CDR1 reads LNHDA; CDR2 reads SQIVND (reference sequence). CDR3 loop: CASRIAAGGTYTF. CDR3 sequence (DNA): TGTGCCAGTAGAATAGCTGCCGGAGGGACCTACACCTTC. The variable domain in full, completed from reference TRBV19 and TRBJ1-2, reads DGGITQSPKYLFRKEGQNVTLSCEQNLNHDAMYWYRQDPGQGLRLIYYSQIVNDFQKGDIAEGYSVSREKKESFPLTVTSAQKNPTAFYLCASRIAAGGTYTFGSGTRLTVV.

The chain recombines TRBV2 with TRBJ2-3; possible D gene TRBD2, 5 bases. This CDR3 contains 14 residues. V shed 6 bases and J shed 2 bases, with 12 bases lying between them. CDR1 SNHLY and CDR2 FYNNEI come from the germline V gene. The CDR3 reads CASRRGGPTDTQYF. The CDR3 coding sequence is TGTGCCAGCAGACGAGGCGGGCCCACAGATACGCAGTATTTT.

This chain connects TRBV6-1 to TRBJ1-1; D gene unclear. The ends were cut back, 4 bases at V and 6 bases at J, with 24 bases in the middle. Germline V lookup: CDR1 MNHNS, CDR2 SASEGT. The CDR3 covers 17 residues. The CDR3 DNA is TGTGCCAGCAGTGGGCCGGGAGGTTTGGTACAAGGCGCTGAAGCTTTCTTT. Translation: CASSGPGGLVQGAEAFF.

The chain employs TRBV4-1 and TRBJ2-1; TRBD2 matches 8 bases. There are 18 residues in the CDR3. V gave up 0 bases and J gave up 4 bases; unmatched junction bases: 11. CDR1 and CDR2 from the germline V gene are MGHRA and YSYEKL. CDR3 protein: CASSQDTLSGGYYNEQFF. The DNA of the CDR3 is TGCGCCAGCAGCCAAGATACGTTGTCGGGGGGGTATTACAATGAGCAGTTCTTC.

The J gene is TRBJ2-7, the V gene TRBV7-2, with a possible D match to TRBD2 (5 bases). Trimming cost V 2 bases and J 3 bases, with 11 bases left between them. The CDR3 has 14 amino acids. Germline V gene data show CDR1 as SGHTA and CDR2 as FQGNSA. The CDR3 is CASSLSGSGYEQYF. The DNA of the CDR3 is TGTGCCAGCAGCTTATCCGGAAGCGGCTACGAGCAGTACTTC.

This clone has only a few counts. The V call is TRBV4-2, the J call TRBJ1-5, with unresolved D. The V and J ends lost 0 bases and 6 bases respectively, with 12 bases between them. Germline lookup yields CDR1 LGHNA and CDR2 YNFKEQ. The CDR3 runs 15 residues. The CDR3 spells CASSQEALASQPQHF. The DNA for the CDR3 is TGTGCCAGCAGCCAAGAGGCTTTGGCGTCTCAGCCCCAGCATTTT.

The chain recombines TRBV29-1 with TRBJ2-1; a weak D match, TRBD2 (5 bases). There are 14 residues in the CDR3. Germline V gene data show CDR1 as SQVTM and CDR2 as ANQGSEA. V gave up 4 bases and J gave up 2 bases, with 12 bases separating them. The CDR3 DNA reads TGCAGCGTTGGCGCTAGCTTGGCCTACAATGAGCAGTTCTTC. Translation gives CSVGASLAYNEQFF.

V usage is TRBV2 and J usage is TRBJ2-4; perhaps TRBD1 as D (5 bases). In germline, CDR1 is SNHLY, CDR2 FYNNEI. This CDR3 spans 13 amino acids. Trimming took 6 bases from V and 2 from J, leaving 8 bases between them. The CDR3 sequence: CASSRVSKNIQYF. The CDR3 bases are TGTGCCAGCAGCAGGGTTTCCAAAAACATTCAGTACTTC. Based on the CDR3 plus reference TRBV2 and TRBJ2-4, the full variable domain is EPEVTQTPSHQVTQMGQEVILRCVPISNHLYFYWYRQILGQKVEFLVSFYNNEISEKSEIFDDQFSVERPDGSNFTLKIRSTKLEDSAMYFCASSRVSKNIQYFGAGTRLSVL.

This chain links TRBV30 with TRBJ1-2; TRBD1 is a possible D gene (6 bases). This CDR3 has 16 residues. Germline CDR1 GTSNPN, CDR2 SVGIG (reference sequence). Trimming removed 4 bases from V and 4 bases from J, with 22 bases in between. CDR3 nucleotides: TGTGCCTGGAACCCGGGACAAGGCCCTGAGGGCTATGGCTACACCTTC. Protein: CAWNPGQGPEGYGYTF.

The V gene is TRBV19, the J gene TRBJ2-7; maybe TRBD2 (6 bases). The CDR3 is 12 residues long. V was trimmed by 4 bases and J by 9 bases, leaving 13 bases between them. Germline CDR1 and CDR2: LNHDA and SQIVND (reference sequence). CDR3 loop: CASSTGLSSQYF. CDR3 bases: TGTGCCAGTAGTACGGGACTCTCGTCGCAGTACTTC.

This sequence joins TRBV4-1 and TRBJ1-1; D gene ambiguous. V dropped 1 base and J dropped 4 bases, with 13 bases sitting between them. The germline V gene has CDR1 MGHRA and CDR2 YSYEKL. The CDR3 sequence is 15 residues long. This chain's CDR3 is CASSQVGRRTTEAFF. CDR3 DNA sequence: TGCGCCAGCAGCCAAGTTGGCAGGCGCACCACTGAAGCTTTCTTT.

The chain links TRBV4-1 to TRBJ1-4, with D perhaps matching TRBD1 (5 bases). V lost 0 bases to trimming and J lost 8 bases, with 22 bases between them. Germline CDR1 and CDR2: MGHRA and YSYEKL. This CDR3 has 18 residues. CDR3 sequence reads: CASSQETGAGTRVEKLFF. CDR3 nucleotide sequence: TGCGCCAGCAGCCAAGAGACGGGCGCGGGGACTCGGGTAGAAAAACTGTTTTTT.

This clone was detected only a few times. This chain joins TRBV19 and TRBJ2-7; a weak D match, TRBD1 (5 bases). The germline V gene has CDR1 LNHDA and CDR2 SQIVND (reference sequence). Trimming removed 1 base from V and 2 bases from J, with 9 bases in between. The CDR3 sequence is 14 residues long. The CDR3 region has the DNA TGTGCCAGTAGTATAGGGGCAGGGACCTACGAGCAGTACTTC. This sequence encodes CASSIGAGTYEQYF.

The chain employs TRBV19 and TRBJ2-1; 15 nucleotides line up with TRBD2. Germline CDR1 is LNHDA and CDR2 is SQIVND (reference sequence). The CDR3 covers 15 residues. V lost 4 bases, J lost 6 bases, and 1 base stayed unmatched. For the CDR3, the DNA is TGTGCCAGTAGTAAGGGACTAGCGGGAGGCAATGAGCAGTTCTTC. Translating gives CASSKGLAGGNEQFF.

This clone was seen only once. CDR3 in amino acids: CASSLDFGGEQYF. The CDR3 DNA reads as TGTGCCAGCAGCTTAGATTTCGGGGGCGAGCAGTACTTC. The chain has TRBV11-2 and TRBJ2-7, with D tentatively TRBD2 (6 bases). This CDR3 has 13 residues. Germline CDR1 reads SGHAT; CDR2 reads FQNNGV. V gave up 0 bases and J gave up 6 bases, with 9 bases separating them.

The chain uses TRBV30 and TRBJ2-1; tentatively, D is TRBD1 or TRBD2 (5 bases each). The germline gives CDR1 GTSNPN, CDR2 SVGIG (reference sequence). This CDR3 has 14 amino acids. V gave up 2 bases and J gave up 1 base, with 9 bases separating them. The CDR3 spells CAWSMGESYNEQFF. The CDR3 nucleotides are TGTGCCTGGAGTATGGGGGAATCCTACAATGAGCAGTTCTTC.

This clone was counted once. The rearrangement links TRBV5-1 to TRBJ2-4; D gene uncertain. The CDR3 has 11 residues. Germline CDR1 is SGHRS and CDR2 is YFSETQ. Trimming cost V 3 bases and J 2 bases, with 0 bases left between them. This CDR3 is CASSSKNIQYF. In DNA form, the CDR3 reads TGCGCCAGCAGCTCCAAAAACATTCAGTACTTC.

The V call is TRBV5-1, the J call TRBJ1-5; 8 nucleotides line up with TRBD1. The CDR3 has 16 residues. In germline, CDR1 is SGHRS, CDR2 YFSETQ. V was clipped by 7 bases and J by 0 bases; unmatched bases: 9. CDR3 amino acids: CASVGTGNYSNQPQHF. In DNA, the CDR3 is TGCGCCAGCGTAGGGACAGGAAATTATAGCAATCAGCCCCAGCATTTT.

The gene calls are TRBV4-1 and TRBJ1-4, with D possibly matching TRBD1 (6 bases). Trimming pared 6 bases from V and 7 bases from J, leaving 15 bases between. Germline lookup yields CDR1 MGHRA and CDR2 YSYEKL. This CDR3 has 14 amino acids. The CDR3 region has the DNA TGCGCCAGCAGTTTGCAGGGGTTTCGTGAAAAACTGTTTTTT. Its translation is CASSLQGFREKLFF.

The count of this clone is one. The chain has TRBV29-1 and TRBJ2-1, with TRBD1 identical over 7 bases. Germline V gene sequence: CDR1 SQVTM, CDR2 ANQGSEA. Trimming cost V 4 bases and J 0 bases; bases outside gene matches: 6. This CDR3 is 15 amino acids long. The CDR3 nucleotides read TGCAGCGTTGTAGGGGGCACCAACTCCTACAATGAGCAGTTCTTC. Its protein product is CSVVGGTNSYNEQFF.

The chain joins TRBV9 to TRBJ1-3, with 8 bases matching TRBD1. After removal of 2 bases from V and 0 bases from J, the junction contained 1 base not matched to a gene. Germline V gene lookup returns CDR1 SGDLS and CDR2 YYNGEE. The length of the CDR3 is 15 residues. The CDR3 loop is CASSVGQDSGNTIYF. The CDR3 DNA sequence: TGTGCCAGCAGCGTGGGACAGGACTCTGGAAACACCATATATTTT.

The V and J genes are TRBV4-2 and TRBJ1-1; D gene ambiguous. The V gene's germline CDR1 is LGHNA and CDR2 YNFKEQ. Trimming pared 8 bases from V and 5 bases from J, leaving 9 bases between. The CDR3 length is 11 residues. The CDR3 DNA is TGTGCCAGCGGGATGAGGACTGAAGCTTTCTTT. This encodes CASGMRTEAFF.

The chain joins TRBV7-9 to TRBJ2-7; perhaps TRBD2 as D (6 bases). V gave up 2 bases and J gave up 6 bases, with 14 bases separating them. This CDR3 region has 14 residues. Germline loops: CDR1 SEHNR, CDR2 FQNEAQ (reference sequence). CDR3 sequence reads: CASSLKGLGGEQYF. The CDR3 DNA is TGTGCCAGCAGCTTAAAGGGACTCGGGGGCGAGCAGTACTTC.

The chain couples TRBV5-6 to TRBJ2-2; D might be TRBD2 (6 bases). Germline assignment: CDR1 SGHDT and CDR2 YYEEEE. The ends were cut back, 2 bases at V and 5 bases at J, with 13 bases in the middle. The CDR3 has 15 amino acids. The CDR3 protein is CASSFGGLGTGELFF. In DNA form, the CDR3 reads TGTGCCAGCAGCTTTGGGGGACTGGGGACCGGGGAGCTGTTTTTT.

V and J are TRBV19 and TRBJ1-1; 9 nucleotides match TRBD1. Germline values: CDR1 LNHDA, CDR2 SQIVND (reference sequence). The CDR3 is made up of 13 amino acids. The V segment lost 7 bases and the J segment 4 bases; nucleotides outside the gene matches: 4. Here the CDR3 DNA reads TGTGCCAGTACGCAGACAGGGGGCACTGAAGCTTTCTTT. It yields the protein CASTQTGGTEAFF.

V gene TRBV19 combines with J gene TRBJ1-5; 8 bases match TRBD1. The V gene's germline CDR1 is LNHDA and CDR2 SQIVND (reference sequence). Losses at the gene ends were 8 bases for V and 0 bases for J; bases not matched to a gene: 6. The CDR3 totals 15 residues. The chain's CDR3 is CASSAGGYSNQPQHF. The DNA for the CDR3 is TGTGCCAGTTCTGCAGGGGGCTATAGCAATCAGCCCCAGCATTTT.

The chain carries TRBV7-9 and TRBJ1-2; possible D gene TRBD1, 6 bases. The CDR3 totals 18 residues. From germline, CDR1 is SEHNR and CDR2 FQNEAQ (reference sequence). V gave up 4 bases and J gave up 2 bases, with 23 bases separating them. CDR3 sequence: CASSSHVTRTDPNYGYTF. CDR3 bases: TGTGCCAGCAGCTCGCACGTAACGAGGACAGATCCCAACTATGGCTACACCTTC.

The chain recombines TRBV5-6 with TRBJ1-2; D call uncertain. The CDR3 is 14 amino acids. In germline, CDR1 is SGHDT, CDR2 YYEEEE. V lost 0 bases, J lost 0 bases, and 6 bases lay in between. CDR3 sequence reads: CASSLGETNYGYTF. The CDR3 DNA is TGTGCCAGCAGCTTGGGTGAGACTAACTATGGCTACACCTTC.

This clone showed up just once. V and J are TRBV30 and TRBJ1-1; no firm D call. Germline V CDR1 and CDR2: GTSNPN, SVGIG (reference sequence). V was trimmed by 1 base and J by 0 bases, leaving 6 bases between them. This CDR3 region has 13 residues. The CDR3 coding sequence is TGTGCCTGGAGTGGTCTTATGAACACTGAAGCTTTCTTT. Its protein is CAWSGLMNTEAFF.